The 4 T cell receptor beta chains below were found in one sample sequenced in a study of cytomegalovirus exposure and HLA in healthy donors. The primer mix had 60 Vbeta and 13 Jbeta primers. Data came from immunoSEQ multiplex PCR; TCRdb stores just in-frame clones and leaves some out. Counted here are 30,000 or so clones, about 60% occurring once; the ten biggest clones make up about 20%. Sequencing was carried out using PBMCs. These TCRs come from a man in his forties or fifties in good health and CMV-seropositive.

The J gene is TRBJ2-5, the V gene TRBV5-4, with D possibly matching TRBD2 (5 bases). Per the germline V gene, CDR1 is SGHNT and CDR2 is YYREEE (reference sequence). Trimming shortened V by 4 bases and J by 5 bases, and 15 bases separated the two germline ends. This CDR3 has 14 amino acids. CDR3 coding DNA: TGTGCCAGCAGCCACGGAGGCCCCGGGGAGACCCAGTACTTC. Encoded protein: CASSHGGPGETQYF. Drawing the rest from reference TRBV5-4 and TRBJ2-5, the complete variable domain is ETGVTQSPTHLIKTRGQQVTLRCSSQSGHNTVSWYQQALGQGPQFIFQYYREEENGRGNFPPRFSGLQFPNYSSELNVNALELDDSALYLCASSHGGPGETQYFGPGTRLLVL.

The CDR3 here is CASSLRTGRSYNSPLHF. DNA of the CDR3: TGTGCCAGCAGCTTGAGGACAGGGAGGTCCTATAATTCACCCCTCCACTTT. The chain joins TRBV5-6 to TRBJ1-6, with 8 positions matching TRBD1. The CDR3 is 17 amino acids. V was clipped by 1 base and J by 1 base; unmatched bases: 4. Looked up from germline, CDR1 is SGHDT and CDR2 is YYEEEE.

The chain combines TRBV6-5 with TRBJ1-1, with D maybe TRBD1 (5 bases). This CDR3 has 13 amino acids. V gave up 2 bases and J gave up 6 bases, with 10 bases separating them. The germline V gene has CDR1 MNHEY and CDR2 SVGAGI. CDR3 residues: CASSYPGQPEAFF. Here the CDR3 DNA reads TGTGCCAGCAGTTACCCAGGACAACCTGAAGCTTTCTTT.

This rearrangement joins TRBV10-3 to TRBJ1-1; 10 bases align to TRBD1. The V segment lost 6 bases and the J segment 6 bases; nucleotides outside the gene matches: 10. CDR3 length: 15 amino acids. The germline CDR1 and CDR2 sequences are ENHRY and SYGVKD. CDR3 bases: TGTGCCATCAGGGAACCCCGGGACAGGGGTCCTGAAGCTTTCTTT. Translation: CAIREPRDRGPEAFF.